Ten or more counts support the clone carrying this T cell receptor beta chain. The antigen is not known. TCRdb reanalysed the 5' RACE reads using MiXCR and keeps one entry per CDR3 protein. The sample includes approximately 680,000 distinct CDR3 sequences, under 8.5% of them seen just once. Germline V gene data show CDR1 as SGHTA and CDR2 as FQGNSA. V lost 5 bases and J lost 4, with 18 bases in between. This CDR3 has 15 amino acids. Among all donors, each was a healthy Caucasian. This record belongs to a study of identical twins. Points from the study as a whole: Clonotypes of the beta chain that were abundant in cord blood carried fewer insertions (memory repertoires showed none). Conclusions leaned on cross-sectional statistical analysis and did not track the same donors over time.

These data are also associated with another study on yellow fever vaccine responses in identical twins. From that report: Vaccine-induced T cell responses in twins were reportedly observed to appear partly convergent, partly personalized.

The source of this sequence is a woman younger than 30 in good health. The chain has TRBV7-2 and TRBJ2-7; the D call may be TRBD1 or TRBD2 (5 bases each). Sequencing was carried out using PBMCs. Here the CDR3 reads CASSLGAQGRYEQYV. CDR3 bases: TGTGCCAGCAGCCTAGGAGCCCAGGGACGATACGAGCAGTACGTC.